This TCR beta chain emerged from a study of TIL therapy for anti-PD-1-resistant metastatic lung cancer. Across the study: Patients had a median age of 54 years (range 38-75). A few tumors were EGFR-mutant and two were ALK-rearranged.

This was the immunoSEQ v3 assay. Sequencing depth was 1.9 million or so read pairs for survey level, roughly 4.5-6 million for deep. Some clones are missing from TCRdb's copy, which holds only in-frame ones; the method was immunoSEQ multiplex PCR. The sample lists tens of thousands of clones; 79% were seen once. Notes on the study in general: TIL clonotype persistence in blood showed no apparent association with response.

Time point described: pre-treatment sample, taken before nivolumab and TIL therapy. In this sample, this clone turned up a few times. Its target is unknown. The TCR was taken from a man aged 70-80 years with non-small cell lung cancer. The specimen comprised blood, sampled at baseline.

CDR3 loop: CASSPGTGKWTGELFF. DNA of the CDR3: TGTGCCAGCAGCCCCGGGACAGGGAAATGGACCGGGGAGCTGTTTTTT. The chain combines TRBV7-3 with TRBJ2-2, with 9 bases matching TRBD1. This CDR3 is built from 16 residues. V lost 5 bases, J lost 5 bases, and 9 bases stayed unmatched. CDR1 is SGHTA, CDR2 FQGTGA, per germline.